The T cell receptor (beta chain) described here comes from a study of cytomegalovirus exposure and HLA in healthy donors. Method: immunoSEQ multiplex PCR; TCRdb's copy keeps in-frame clones and lacks some. The data contain 150,000 to 200,000 clones, about 90% of them singletons. The CDR3 contains 11 residues. V lost 2 bases and J lost 11, with 9 bases in between. Germline loops: CDR1 MDHEN, CDR2 SYDVKM. The sample comprised PBMCs. The chain uses TRBV28 and TRBJ1-1; no definite D call. The clonotype originates from a woman under 30 in good health and CMV-seropositive. CDR3 bases: TGTGCCAGCAGTTTAAGACTGCTTGCTTTCTTT. Translating gives CASSLRLLAFF.